The 3 T cell receptor beta chains presented below share a single source sample, sequenced in a study of T-cell reconstitution after alpha-beta-depleted transplantation in children. Preparation of the TCRbeta library involved a method that used unique molecular identifiers. TCRdb reanalysed the PCR reads using MiXCR and keeps one entry per CDR3 protein. The sample lists approximately 500,000 distinct CDR3 sequences; more than 20% were seen once. The input for sequencing was PBMCs, taken before TCRalphabeta/CD19-depleted stem cell transplant. The receptors here all came from a boy younger than two with Wiskott-Aldrich syndrome, due to receive a stem cell transplant.

V gene TRBV5-1 combines with J gene TRBJ2-7; the D gene is possibly TRBD1 (5 bases). This CDR3 contains 14 residues. Germline V lookup: CDR1 SGHRS, CDR2 YFSETQ. The V end was cut by 4 bases, the J end by 3 bases, with 14 bases between. CDR3 sequence: CASSIKGSGYEQYF. The CDR3 DNA is TGCGCCAGCAGCATCAAGGGGTCAGGCTACGAGCAGTACTTC. Based on the CDR3 plus reference TRBV5-1 and TRBJ2-7, the full variable domain is KAGVTQTPRYLIKTRGQQVTLSCSPISGHRSVSWYQQTPGQGLQFLFEYFSETQRNKGNFPGRFSGRQFSNSRSEMNVSTLELGDSALYLCASSIKGSGYEQYFGPGTRLTVT.

The V gene is TRBV24-1, the J gene TRBJ2-1; D gene uncertain. The CDR3 loop spans 11 amino acids. With 4 bases removed from V and 15 bases from J, the gap between germline ends came to 12 bases. Germline V lookup: CDR1 KGHDR, CDR2 SFDVKD. CDR3 in DNA: TGTGCCACCAGTGACCCCAGGAAACGGTTCTTC. It is translated as CATSDPRKRFF.

This chain connects TRBV20-1 to TRBJ2-3; 10 bases match TRBD2. The V gene end was trimmed by 1 base and the J gene end by 0 bases; junction bases not matched to a gene: 7. The CDR3 is 17 residues long. Germline V gene sequence: CDR1 DFQATT, CDR2 SNEGSKA (reference sequence). The CDR3 region is CSARVAGGRTSTDTQYF. Here the CDR3 DNA reads TGCAGTGCTAGAGTAGCGGGAGGTAGAACTAGCACAGATACGCAGTATTTT.